This T cell receptor beta chain was profiled in a study of cytomegalovirus exposure and HLA in healthy donors. PCR was performed using 60 Vbeta and 13 Jbeta primers. In the original workflow: Some 12 million shared chains were among the roughly 80 million unique TCR beta chains that a later analysis counted. The table came from immunoSEQ multiplex PCR; TCRdb's copy has only in-frame clones and leaves some out. That table furnishes V, J and clone size, whereas the DNA furnished D and trimming. The sample consists of about 160,000 clones, 60% to 85% of them appearing once. The CDR3 is made up of 15 amino acids. Trimming cost V 6 bases and J 5 bases; bases outside gene matches: 6. Germline assignment: CDR1 MDHEN and CDR2 SYDVKM.

The chain uses TRBV28 and TRBJ1-3, with 11 bases matching TRBD1. Sequencing used PBMCs. This clonotype was sampled from a woman in her forties in good health and CMV-seronegative. For the CDR3, the DNA is TGTGCCAGCAGAATAGGGACAGGGGGTAGAAACACCATATATTTT. Amino acids: CASRIGTGGRNTIYF.